This passage covers 26 T cell receptor beta chains from one sample sequenced in a study of shared clonotypes between healthy human individuals (dated by TCRdb to 2019 to 2021). Library generation was performed with the immunoSEQ multiplex PCR assay. What TCRdb holds here is the immuneACCESS table cut down to in-frame rearrangements. Part of the clones is not present; checked against another copy, under half of the missing clones reflect an unresolved V gene, and the others are unexplained. Within this sample are 950,000 to 1,100,000 clones, with under 80% of them counted one time only. About 1.5% of the sample is in the top ten clones. The sequencing input was memory CD4+ T cells sorted from blood. Explained via the paper, the cell subset or site label denotes: CD45RA-negative fraction. These receptors all come from a man aged 18 to 35 in good health.

The chain employs TRBV9 and TRBJ2-3, with 12 bases fitting TRBD2. Germline assignment: CDR1 SGDLS and CDR2 YYNGEE. The CDR3 contains 17 residues. V was clipped by 3 bases and J by 4 bases; unmatched bases: 9. The CDR3 bases are TGTGCCAGCAGCGCCCTTTCTAGCGGGGGGGGTGCAGATACGCAGTATTTT. The encoded protein is CASSALSSGGGADTQYF.

Of note for this clone: This sequence may be a read error, since a much larger clone differs from it by one base. The V gene is TRBV19, the J gene TRBJ1-1; 7 bases line up with TRBD1. In germline, CDR1 is LNHDA, CDR2 SQIVND (reference sequence). The ends lost 7 bases at V and 4 bases at J; junction bases unmatched: 12. This CDR3 comprises 15 residues. The CDR3 protein is CASTDRIGAATEAFF. For the CDR3, the DNA is TGTGCCAGTACGGACAGGATAGGGGCAGCCACTGAAGCTTTCTTT. Full variable domain (outside the CDR3, taken from reference TRBV19 and TRBJ1-1): DGGITQSPKYLFRKEGQNVTLSCEQNLNHDAMYWYRQDPGQGLRLIYYSQIVNDFQKGDIAEGYSVSREKKESFPLTVTSAQKNPTAFYLCASTDRIGAATEAFFGQGTRLTVV.

The rearrangement links TRBV9 to TRBJ2-3, with TRBD2 as a possible D gene (5 bases). CDR1 is SGDLS and CDR2 is YYNGEE in the germline V gene. CDR3 length equals 15 residues. V was clipped by 4 bases and J by 7 bases, with 19 bases between them. In nucleotides, the CDR3 is TGTGCCAGCAGCCCTACAAGCAGGCCCGGGAATACGCAGTATTTT. Its translation is CASSPTSRPGNTQYF.

This chain links TRBV5-1 with TRBJ2-1, with 11 nucleotides matching TRBD2. Per the germline V gene, CDR1 is SGHRS and CDR2 is YFSETQ. The CDR3 length is 14 residues. The ends lost 4 bases at V and 9 bases at J; junction bases unmatched: 6. CDR3 region: CASSPIAGGPEQFF. CDR3 DNA sequence: TGCGCCAGCAGCCCAATAGCGGGAGGGCCTGAGCAGTTCTTC. Using reference TRBV5-1 and TRBJ2-1 for the parts outside the CDR3, the full variable domain is KAGVTQTPRYLIKTRGQQVTLSCSPISGHRSVSWYQQTPGQGLQFLFEYFSETQRNKGNFPGRFSGRQFSNSRSEMNVSTLELGDSALYLCASSPIAGGPEQFFGPGTRLTVL.

V is TRBV5-1 and J is TRBJ2-1, with 12 bases identical to TRBD2. This CDR3 has 14 amino acids. Germline loops: CDR1 SGHRS, CDR2 YFSETQ. V shed 5 bases, J shed 9 bases, and the junction held 6 bases outside the gene matches. CDR3 sequence reads: CASSPLAGGPEQFF. Written as DNA, the CDR3 is TGCGCCAGCAGTCCTCTAGCGGGGGGGCCTGAGCAGTTCTTC.

The chain links TRBV9 to TRBJ1-3; unclear D gene. Trimming pared 1 base from V and 2 bases from J, leaving 10 bases between. CDR3 length: 15 residues. The germline V gene has CDR1 SGDLS and CDR2 YYNGEE. The CDR3 region is CASSVTLGAGNTIYF. The CDR3 DNA is TGTGCCAGCAGCGTAACCCTCGGGGCTGGAAACACCATATATTTT. The entire variable domain, with the rest obtained from reference TRBV9 and TRBJ1-3, is as follows: DSGVTQTPKHLITATGQRVTLRCSPRSGDLSVYWYQQSLDQGLQFLIQYYNGEERAKGNILERFSAQQFPDLHSELNLSSLELGDSALYFCASSVTLGAGNTIYFGEGSWLTVV.

CDR3 coding DNA: TGTGCCAGCAGTTACGGTGACACCATATATTTT. This codes for CASSYGDTIYF. The chain combines TRBV6-5 with TRBJ1-3, with D hard to call. This CDR3 has 11 residues. Trimming took 2 bases from V and 8 from J, leaving 4 bases between them. Germline lookup yields CDR1 MNHEY and CDR2 SVGAGI.

The gene calls are TRBV4-3 and TRBJ1-2; no definite D call. The V end was cut by 1 base, the J end by 0 bases, with 9 bases between. This CDR3 is 15 amino acids long. Germline assignment: CDR1 LGHNA and CDR2 YSLEER. CDR3 protein: CASSQAYGANYGYTF. The CDR3 nucleotides read TGCGCCAGCAGCCAAGCATACGGAGCTAACTATGGCTACACCTTC.

The V gene is TRBV19, the J gene TRBJ1-5; 7 nucleotides align to TRBD1. From germline, CDR1 is LNHDA and CDR2 SQIVND (reference sequence). With V trimmed by 0 bases and J by 5 bases, 7 bases remained unmatched. The CDR3 loop spans 16 amino acids. CDR3 sequence: CASSIDSQGGHQPQHF. CDR3 nucleotide sequence: TGTGCCAGTAGTATAGATTCTCAGGGGGGCCATCAGCCCCAGCATTTT. Full variable domain (remainder filled in from reference TRBV19 and TRBJ1-5): DGGITQSPKYLFRKEGQNVTLSCEQNLNHDAMYWYRQDPGQGLRLIYYSQIVNDFQKGDIAEGYSVSREKKESFPLTVTSAQKNPTAFYLCASSIDSQGGHQPQHFGDGTRLSIL.

As DNA, the CDR3 is TGTGCCAGCAGCTTGGAGGGTCGGGACAGGGAGGGTGAAGCTTTCTTT. This gives the protein CASSLEGRDREGEAFF. The V and J genes are TRBV5-8 and TRBJ1-1; 9 bases are a match to TRBD1. The germline CDR1 and CDR2 sequences are SGHTS and YDEGEE. The trim removed 0 bases at V and 7 bases at J, leaving 10 bases unmatched. There are 16 residues in the CDR3.

The chain couples TRBV4-1 to TRBJ2-6, with 14 nucleotides matching TRBD2. The V segment lost 0 bases and the J segment 4 bases; nucleotides outside the gene matches: 11. This CDR3 comprises 21 residues. CDR1 MGHRA and CDR2 YSYEKL come from the germline V gene. The CDR3 reads CASSQDPTGLAGASGANVLTF. The CDR3 DNA reads TGCGCCAGCAGCCAAGATCCTACGGGACTAGCGGGAGCCTCCGGGGCCAACGTCCTGACTTTC.

This chain connects TRBV19 to TRBJ1-3; TRBD1 aligns across 7 bases. CDR1 and CDR2 from the germline V gene are LNHDA and SQIVND (reference sequence). The junction had 6 bases not matched to a gene; V was cut back by 7 bases and J by 0 bases. CDR3 length: 15 amino acids. The CDR3 reads CASTQGQSSGNTIYF. In DNA form, the CDR3 reads TGTGCCAGTACCCAGGGACAGTCCTCTGGAAACACCATATATTTT.

The chain employs TRBV7-8 and TRBJ2-3; 10 nucleotides align to TRBD2. J was trimmed by 5 bases and V by 1 base; bases with no gene match: 6. CDR1 and CDR2 from the germline V gene are SGHVS and FQNEAQ. There are 16 residues in the CDR3. Here the CDR3 DNA reads TGTGCCAGCAGCTTAGTCTTCCAGCGGGGGGGAGATACGCAGTATTTT. Residues: CASSLVFQRGGDTQYF.

The genes are TRBV4-1 and TRBJ1-1; the D gene is possibly TRBD1 (5 bases). CDR1 is MGHRA and CDR2 is YSYEKL in the germline V gene. The ends were cut back, 4 bases at V and 5 bases at J, with 14 bases in the middle. This CDR3 region has 14 residues. CDR3 sequence (DNA): TGCGCCAGCAGCCTATCAGGGAGGGAGACTGAAGCTTTCTTT. Translating gives CASSLSGRETEAFF.

V gene TRBV19 combines with J gene TRBJ1-4; unclear D gene. From germline, CDR1 is LNHDA and CDR2 SQIVND (reference sequence). The length of the CDR3 is 15 residues. Trimming pared 4 bases from V and 7 bases from J, leaving 16 bases between. The CDR3 coding sequence is TGTGCCAGTAGTAATTTTGGAGGGTTGCGTGAAAAACTGTTTTTT. This sequence encodes CASSNFGGLREKLFF.

This clone appeared a few times. The rearrangement uses TRBV11-3 and TRBJ2-7; D is perhaps TRBD2 (6 bases). The CDR3 is 13 amino acids. Germline loops: CDR1 SGHNT, CDR2 YENEEA. V dropped 5 bases and J dropped 3 bases, with 11 bases sitting between them. For the CDR3, the DNA is TGTGCCAGCAGCGTCGGGGGTGTCTACGAGCAGTACTTC. Translating gives CASSVGGVYEQYF.

The CDR3 DNA reads TGTGCCAGCTCACCACAATCCTTCTCCCGGGAGAGGCCATATACGCAGTATTTT. Translated: CASSPQSFSRERPYTQYF. The chain couples TRBV18 to TRBJ2-3; possible D gene TRBD2, 6 bases. Germline V gene data show CDR1 as KGHSH and CDR2 as LQKENI. The CDR3 runs to 18 residues. V gave up 1 base and J gave up 7 bases, with 24 bases separating them.

The J gene is TRBJ2-3, the V gene TRBV25-1; a weak D match, TRBD1 (6 bases). Trimming cost V 3 bases and J 1 base, with 8 bases left between them. Germline values: CDR1 MGHDK, CDR2 SYGVNS. This CDR3 has 14 amino acids. CDR3 in amino acids: CASSDAGGTDTQYF. DNA for the CDR3: TGTGCCAGCAGTGACGCAGGGGGCACAGATACGCAGTATTTT.

In this sample, this clone turned up once. CDR3 residues: CASSQRDKNTEAFF. The CDR3 coding sequence is TGTGCCAGCAGCCAGAGGGACAAGAACACTGAAGCTTTCTTT. The chain joins TRBV6-6 to TRBJ1-1, with D maybe TRBD1 (6 bases). The V end lost 6 bases, the J end lost 1 base, and 12 bases lay between the germline ends. Germline values: CDR1 MNHNY, CDR2 SVGAGI (reference sequence). CDR3 length equals 14 residues.

This clone has just one count. The CDR3 here is CASSPMTGGSEGYTF. The CDR3 DNA is TGTGCCAGCTCACCCATGACAGGGGGTTCGGAAGGCTACACCTTC. This sequence joins TRBV18 and TRBJ1-2; 9 nucleotides line up with TRBD1. This CDR3 is 15 amino acids long. V trimming: 3 bases; J trimming: 8 bases; junction bases outside the gene matches: 10. CDR1 is KGHSH and CDR2 is LQKENI in the germline V gene.

This chain joins TRBV30 and TRBJ2-1, with TRBD2 matching 10 bases. The CDR3 sequence is 18 residues long. Germline values: CDR1 GTSNPN, CDR2 SVGIG (reference sequence). The V gene end was trimmed by 5 bases and the J gene end by 4 bases; junction bases not matched to a gene: 17. In DNA, the CDR3 is TGTGCCTGGTTGCCGCCTAGCGGGAGAGTGAATAGGTACAATGAGCAGTTCTTC. This encodes CAWLPPSGRVNRYNEQFF.

The rearrangement links TRBV12-5 to TRBJ2-5; 8 nucleotides align to TRBD2. This CDR3 has 14 amino acids. V shed 3 bases and J 7 bases; nucleotides not matched to a gene: 7. Per the germline V gene, CDR1 is LGHNT and CDR2 is FRNRAP. The CDR3 nucleotides read TGTGCTAGTGGTTTCTCGGGAGGGCCCTGGACCCAGTACTTC. This codes for CASGFSGGPWTQYF.

The V gene is TRBV5-1, the J gene TRBJ2-3; 9 nucleotides line up with TRBD2. V lost 3 bases and J lost 3; bases outside the gene matches: 8. Germline loops: CDR1 SGHRS, CDR2 YFSETQ. This CDR3 is 16 amino acids long. The CDR3 DNA is TGCGCCAGCAGCTCGGGGACTAGCCAGGGTACAGATACGCAGTATTTT. It encodes CASSSGTSQGTDTQYF.

The V call is TRBV5-1, the J call TRBJ2-1; 8 positions match TRBD2. This CDR3 has 20 amino acids. CDR1 SGHRS and CDR2 YFSETQ come from the germline V gene. With V trimmed by 0 bases and J by 0 bases, 14 bases remained unmatched. The CDR3 here is CASSLGRGGTFQSSYNEQFF. The CDR3 DNA follows: TGCGCCAGCAGCTTGGGGCGCGGGGGGACTTTTCAGAGCTCCTACAATGAGCAGTTCTTC.

CDR3: CSVEDSAWSYGYTF. In DNA form, the CDR3 reads TGCAGCGTTGAAGACTCCGCGTGGTCCTATGGCTACACCTTC. The rearrangement links TRBV29-1 to TRBJ1-2, with no clear D. The CDR3 consists of 14 residues. Germline V gives CDR1 SQVTM, CDR2 ANQGSEA. V lost 0 bases and J lost 4, with 12 bases in between.

The gene calls are TRBV19 and TRBJ2-1; a possible D gene is TRBD2 (7 bases). CDR1 LNHDA and CDR2 SQIVND come from the germline V gene (reference sequence). The CDR3 sequence is 16 residues long. Deletions cut 6 bases from V and 5 bases from J, with 20 bases between. The chain's CDR3 is CASRVGGLAEHNEQFF. Here the CDR3 DNA reads TGTGCCAGTAGAGTGGGGGGGCTAGCGGAGCACAATGAGCAGTTCTTC. Variable domain in full (rest from reference TRBV19 and TRBJ2-1): DGGITQSPKYLFRKEGQNVTLSCEQNLNHDAMYWYRQDPGQGLRLIYYSQIVNDFQKGDIAEGYSVSREKKESFPLTVTSAQKNPTAFYLCASRVGGLAEHNEQFFGPGTRLTVL.